The present TCR beta chain was sequenced within a study of vaccination and CD4 T cells after COVID-19. The sample's treatment: roughly 11-day PBMC culture with coronavirus spike peptide pools or control peptides (ViraFEST assay). This clonotype was counted a few times. The antigen is unknown. The V end was cut by 5 bases, the J end by 6 bases, with 11 bases between. Germline V gives CDR1 SGHTA, CDR2 FQGTGA. The CDR3 covers 13 residues. The Oncomine TCR Beta short-read assay was what sequenced the DNA obtained from cultured CD4+ T cells. TCRdb analysed the PCR reads with MiXCR anew, one entry per CDR3 protein. The table shows 15,000 or so distinct CDR3 sequences, with 44% occurring only once.

The chain employs TRBV7-3 and TRBJ2-4; tentative D call: TRBD2 (6 bases). The source material was CD4+ T cells from blood, cultured in vitro. This receptor was obtained from a human donor who had recovered from COVID-19. CDR3: CASSQAGGNIQYF. In nucleotides, the CDR3 is TGTGCCAGCAGCCAAGCGGGTGGAAACATTCAGTACTTC.